These T cell receptor beta chains were read from a single sample in a study of Ad26.COV2.S vaccination and SARS-CoV-2 variants. The assay was immunoSEQ multiplex PCR, and TCRdb's table has in-frame clones only and misses some. The data contain around 320,000 clones, around 90% of them singletons. The material was peripheral blood, obtained in a trial of Ad26.COV2.S vaccine versus placebo. The receptors originated from a person aged 18 to 65 who received the Ad26.COV2.S COVID-19 vaccine or a placebo. CDR3s include the opening cysteine and the closing phenylalanine or tryptophan. A D gene is named only where the DNA matches it firmly.

J: TRBJ2-1; D: TRBD2; V: TRBV7-8; DNA: TGTGCCAGCAGCCCTTCGGGGGGTAATGAGCAGTTCTTC; CDR3: CASSPSGGNEQFF
J: TRBJ1-2; D: .; V: TRBV2; DNA: TGTGCCAGCAGTGAAAACCGGGACAACCCCTATGGCTACACCTTC; CDR3: CASSENRDNPYGYTF
J: TRBJ2-5; D: .; V: TRBV7-9; DNA: TGTGCCAGCAGCTTTATCCAAGAGACCCAGTACTTC; CDR3: CASSFIQETQYF
J: TRBJ2-1; D: TRBD2; V: TRBV13; DNA: TGTGCCAGCAGCCCAAAACCGGGAGGGGTACGAGCGGGGGGCCCCCCGGAGCAGTTCTTC; CDR3: CASSPKPGGVRAGGPPEQFF
J: TRBJ2-6; D: .; V: TRBV27; DNA: TGTGCCAGCAGTTTAAGCTCTGGGGCCAACGTCCTGACTTTC; CDR3: CASSLSSGANVLTF
J: TRBJ2-1; D: .; V: TRBV5-6; DNA: TGTGCCAGCAGCTTGCCTTCCTACAATGAGCAGTTCTTC; CDR3: CASSLPSYNEQFF
J: TRBJ2-3; D: .; V: TRBV7-9; DNA: TGTGCCACTCTTATTGATGTAGCCGATACGCAGTATTTT; CDR3: CATLIDVADTQYF
J: TRBJ1-6; D: .; V: TRBV5-1; DNA: TGCGCCAGCAGGGAGACATCCAATTCACCCCTCCACTTT; CDR3: CASRETSNSPLHF
J: TRBJ1-2; D: .; V: TRBV15; DNA: TGTGCCACCAGCAGAGATCTAGGGGTCTATGGCTACACCTTC; CDR3: CATSRDLGVYGYTF
J: TRBJ2-3; D: .; V: TRBV12-5; DNA: TGTGCTAGTGGTTTGGTTATCGACCCTAGTGGGACAGATACGCAGTATTTT; CDR3: CASGLVIDPSGTDTQYF
J: TRBJ1-2; D: .; V: TRBV9; DNA: TGTGCCAGCAGCGTAGAGCCCGGGGGCGACTATGGCTACACCTTC; CDR3: CASSVEPGGDYGYTF
J: TRBJ2-7; D: .; V: TRBV12-5; DNA: TGTGCTAGTGGGGGCGGGCAGAGCTCCTACGAGCAGTACTTC; CDR3: CASGGGQSSYEQYF
J: TRBJ1-2; D: TRBD1; V: TRBV11-1; DNA: TGTGCCAGCAGACAAAACGCCGGGACAGCCTATGGCTACACCTTC; CDR3: CASRQNAGTAYGYTF
J: TRBJ1-1; D: TRBD1; V: TRBV6-5; DNA: TGTGCCAGCAGCTTGGGACAGCGGTACACTGAAGCTTTCTTT; CDR3: CASSLGQRYTEAFF
J: TRBJ2-6; D: .; V: TRBV19; DNA: TGTGCCACCGGAGTCTCTGGGGCCAACGTCCTGACTTTC; CDR3: CATGVSGANVLTF
J: TRBJ2-1; D: .; V: TRBV12-5; DNA: TGTGCTAGTGGTTTGGTACAAGGGATCCCCTACAATGAGCAGTTCTTC; CDR3: CASGLVQGIPYNEQFF
J: TRBJ2-7; D: .; V: TRBV3-1/TRBV3-2; DNA: TGTGCCAGCAGCCAGGCTGAGTCTGAGCAGTACTTC; CDR3: CASSQAESEQYF
J: TRBJ2-1; D: TRBD2; V: TRBV7-6; DNA: TGTGCCAGCAGCCCAGGACTAGCGGGGGGTCTCTCCTACAATGAGCAGTTCTTC; CDR3: CASSPGLAGGLSYNEQFF
J: TRBJ1-1; D: .; V: TRBV7-3; DNA: TGTGCCAGCAGCTTGGGCCGTAACACTGAAGCTTTCTTT; CDR3: CASSLGRNTEAFF
J: TRBJ1-3; D: TRBD1; V: TRBV18; DNA: TGTGCCAGCTCACCACGCCAGCAGGGGGCTGGAAACACCATATATTTT; CDR3: CASSPRQQGAGNTIYF
J: TRBJ2-1; D: .; V: TRBV11-2; DNA: TGTGCCAGCAGCTTGGGGGTGGGATACTACAATGAGCAGTTCTTC; CDR3: CASSLGVGYYNEQFF
J: TRBJ1-2; D: .; V: TRBV4-1; DNA: TGCGCCAGCAGCCAAGGGAGGATAGACCGGCCACTCTATGGCTACACCTTC; CDR3: CASSQGRIDRPLYGYTF
J: TRBJ1-6; D: .; V: TRBV7-9; DNA: TGTGCCAGCAGTCAGAATAATTCACCCCTCCACTTT; CDR3: CASSQNNSPLHF
J: TRBJ2-2; D: .; V: TRBV14; DNA: TGTGCCAGCAGCCAAGATTCGCTCAGTACGGCGGGATTCGGGGAGCTGTTTTTT; CDR3: CASSQDSLSTAGFGELFF
J: TRBJ2-7; D: .; V: TRBV13; DNA: TGTGCCAGCAGCATTCGGACAGGGAGGGTCGACGAGCAGTACTTC; CDR3: CASSIRTGRVDEQYF